The 15 T cell receptor beta chains given below trace back to one sample, sequenced in a study of blood T cell repertoires in COVID-19. Repertoires were generated with immunoSEQ multiplex PCR, while TCRdb's copy carries only in-frame clones and drops some. The table includes roughly 14,000 clones, about nine tenths detected once. What was sequenced was peripheral blood. The receptors come from a human donor in a cohort sampled during active COVID-19.

The chain recombines TRBV2 with TRBJ2-7, with TRBD2 matching over 7 bases. In germline, CDR1 is SNHLY, CDR2 FYNNEI. V lost 8 bases and J lost 4; bases outside the gene matches: 14. The CDR3 runs 15 residues. CDR3 loop: CASEDGAGVAYEQYF. The CDR3 DNA reads as TGTGCCAGCGAGGACGGCGCGGGAGTGGCTTACGAGCAGTACTTC.

The V and J genes are TRBV28 and TRBJ2-3; D is perhaps TRBD1 (5 bases). CDR1 and CDR2 (germline): MDHEN, SYDVKM. The CDR3 is 14 amino acids. The germline V and J ends were trimmed by 7 bases and 4 bases, with 15 bases remaining between them. The CDR3: CASNPPEGADTQYF. CDR3 DNA sequence: TGTGCCAGCAACCCCCCCGAAGGGGCAGATACGCAGTATTTT.

The J gene is TRBJ2-6, the V gene TRBV19, with a possible D match to TRBD1 (6 bases). This CDR3 has 19 amino acids. V shed 1 base and J shed 0 bases, with 16 bases lying between them. CDR1 LNHDA and CDR2 SQIVND come from the germline V gene (reference sequence). CDR3 DNA: TGTGCCAGTAGTATAGTTGGAGGACAGAAACACTCTGGGGCCAACGTCCTGACTTTC. Amino acid sequence: CASSIVGGQKHSGANVLTF. The full variable domain, with the rest looked up from reference TRBV19 and TRBJ2-6, is DGGITQSPKYLFRKEGQNVTLSCEQNLNHDAMYWYRQDPGQGLRLIYYSQIVNDFQKGDIAEGYSVSREKKESFPLTVTSAQKNPTAFYLCASSIVGGQKHSGANVLTFGAGSRLTVL.

The J gene is TRBJ1-5, the V gene TRBV7-9; 7 bases agree with TRBD1. Germline V gene data show CDR1 as SEHNR and CDR2 as FQNEAQ (reference sequence). CDR3 length: 15 amino acids. J was trimmed by 4 bases and V by 1 base; bases with no gene match: 4. For the CDR3, the DNA is TGTGCCAGCAGCTTAGATGACAGGGAGAATCAGCCCCAGCATTTT. Its translation: CASSLDDRENQPQHF.

This sequence joins TRBV29-1 and TRBJ2-7; tentatively, D is TRBD2 (6 bases). Germline V gene sequence: CDR1 SQVTM, CDR2 ANQGSEA. V dropped 1 base and J dropped 3 bases, with 16 bases sitting between them. The CDR3 has 15 amino acids. CDR3: CSVEGPGDINYEQYF. For the CDR3, the DNA is TGCAGCGTTGAAGGCCCGGGGGATATCAACTACGAGCAGTACTTC.

This clone was observed once. The CDR3 loop is CASSPIVGGKGRHEQFF. DNA of the CDR3: TGTGCCAGCTCACCCATCGTCGGCGGGAAAGGCCGTCATGAGCAGTTCTTC. V is TRBV7-9 and J is TRBJ2-1, with a weak D call TRBD2 (6 bases). Looked up from germline, CDR1 is SEHNR and CDR2 is FQNEAQ (reference sequence). V gave up 8 bases and J gave up 8 bases, with 28 bases separating them. The CDR3 has 17 residues.

The chain couples TRBV2 to TRBJ1-5, with a weak D call TRBD1 (5 bases). Germline CDR1 SNHLY, CDR2 FYNNEI. There are 15 residues in the CDR3. V was cut by 6 bases and J by 0 bases, with 12 bases left in between. CDR3 region: CASRPDSYSNQPQHF. CDR3 DNA sequence: TGTGCCAGCAGACCAGACAGTTATAGCAATCAGCCCCAGCATTTT.

The genes are TRBV19 and TRBJ1-2, with 8 bases that match TRBD1. The CDR3 runs to 12 residues. V was clipped by 6 bases and J by 8 bases; unmatched bases: 5. The germline V gene has CDR1 LNHDA and CDR2 SQIVND (reference sequence). The CDR3 sequence: CASSQQGGGYTF. For the CDR3, the DNA is TGTGCCAGTAGCCAACAGGGGGGCGGCTACACCTTC.

In nucleotides, the CDR3 is TGTGCAAGTCGCCGCAAGAGGATGCACAATCAGCCCCAGCATTTT. Protein: CASRRKRMHNQPQHF. The chain employs TRBV12-2 and TRBJ1-5. TRBV12-2 is marked as a pseudogene. The CDR3 is 15 residues long.

The chain has TRBV28 and TRBJ2-7; possible D gene TRBD1, 6 bases. Deletions cut 7 bases from V and 3 bases from J, with 10 bases between. Germline V gene sequence: CDR1 MDHEN, CDR2 SYDVKM. The CDR3 has 12 residues. The CDR3 DNA is TGTGCCAGCATTGACAGGCGCTACGAGCAGTACTTC. It yields the protein CASIDRRYEQYF.

The chain carries TRBV6-1 and TRBJ2-2; 7 nucleotides agree with TRBD2. Germline V lookup: CDR1 MNHNS, CDR2 SASEGT. J gave up 3 bases and V 0 bases, and 7 bases lay outside the gene matches. This CDR3 region has 17 residues. CDR3 in amino acids: CASSEAHPLAHTGELFF. In DNA form, the CDR3 reads TGTGCCAGCAGTGAAGCGCACCCACTAGCGCACACCGGGGAGCTGTTTTTT.

The chain carries TRBV5-6 and TRBJ1-4; a possible D gene is TRBD1 (5 bases). The germline V gene encodes CDR1 SGHDT and CDR2 YYEEEE. The ends were cut back, 6 bases at V and 1 base at J, with 10 bases in the middle. This CDR3 is 14 amino acids long. CDR3 residues: CASTQGLTNEKLFF. DNA for the CDR3: TGTGCCAGCACCCAGGGTTTAACTAATGAAAAACTGTTTTTT.

CDR3 residues: CAILSGSQETQYF. CDR3 in DNA: TGTGCCATCCTATCGGGTTCCCAAGAGACCCAGTACTTC. The J gene is TRBJ2-5, the V gene TRBV2; D is ambiguous. The germline CDR1 and CDR2 sequences are SNHLY and FYNNEI. V shed 10 bases and J shed 1 base, with 13 bases lying between them. CDR3 length equals 13 residues.

In nucleotides, the CDR3 is TGTGCCAGTGCAGACAGGATGAACACTGAAGCTTTCTTT. Amino acid sequence: CASADRMNTEAFF. The chain combines TRBV19 with TRBJ1-1; possible D gene TRBD1, 6 bases. V lost 8 bases, J lost 0 bases, and 10 bases lay in between. The CDR3 covers 13 residues. The germline V gene has CDR1 LNHDA and CDR2 SQIVND (reference sequence). Full variable domain (outside the CDR3, taken from reference TRBV19 and TRBJ1-1): DGGITQSPKYLFRKEGQNVTLSCEQNLNHDAMYWYRQDPGQGLRLIYYSQIVNDFQKGDIAEGYSVSREKKESFPLTVTSAQKNPTAFYLCASADRMNTEAFFGQGTRLTVV.

This chain links TRBV28 with TRBJ2-7; TRBD1 might be the D (6 bases). V was pared by 7 bases and J by 3 bases, with 13 bases between. The germline CDR1 and CDR2 sequences are MDHEN and SYDVKM. The CDR3 runs 13 residues. CDR3 DNA: TGTGCCAGCACCACAGGGACAAACTACGAGCAGTACTTC. It specifies CASTTGTNYEQYF.